This entry lists 26 T cell receptor beta chains sequenced from one sample in a study of spatial heterogeneity in lung cancer. No cognate antigen is known for these TCRs. Indicated time point: sample taken at primary tumor resection. TCRdb itself ran the 5' RACE reads through MiXCR, one entry per CDR3 protein. The profile shows approximately 500 distinct CDR3 sequences, roughly 55% of them singletons. Study-level findings and limits: Mutation counts in tumors were tracked by counts of expanded intratumoral alpha and beta TCRs.

This sample comprised lung tumor tissue, obtained at surgery. These receptors were collected from a male donor with early-stage non-small cell lung cancer.

This clonotype was detected a few times. This beta chain is an off-target read within a library intended for alpha chains, so its frequency means little. The chain recombines TRBV12-3 or TRBV12-4 with TRBJ1-3; 8 nucleotides agree with TRBD1. The CDR3 length is 15 residues. V lost 2 bases to trimming and J lost 1 base; unmatched junction nucleotides: 1. The CDR3 protein is CASSLQGASGNTIYF. DNA of the CDR3: TGTGCCAGCAGTTTACAGGGGGCATCTGGAAACACCATATATTTT.

As for this clonotype: Found in a library prepared for alpha chains, this beta chain is an off-target read, and its abundance has little meaning. The J gene is TRBJ1-5, the V gene TRBV19; TRBD1 is a possible D gene (6 bases). This CDR3 has 17 residues. Trimming pared 4 bases from V and 0 bases from J, leaving 16 bases between. Germline-derived CDR1 and CDR2 are LNHDA and SQIVND (reference sequence). In nucleotides, the CDR3 is TGTGCCAGTAGTACCCCGGGGGGGCCATATAGCAATCAGCCCCAGCATTTT. Translated, it gives CASSTPGGPYSNQPQHF.

This clonotype showed up just a few times. This beta chain came through as a stray read in a library set up for alpha chains, and its size says little. CDR3 sequence reads: CASSQDRRVGYNEQFF. CDR3 in DNA: TGTGCCAGCAGCCAAGATCGGCGGGTTGGATACAATGAGCAGTTCTTC. The J gene is TRBJ2-1, the V gene TRBV4-2; maybe TRBD2 (5 bases). V was shortened by 0 bases and J by 4 bases, with 13 bases between the two germline ends. Germline CDR1 and CDR2: LGHNA and YNFKEQ. The CDR3 covers 16 residues.

For this clonotype: A library made for alpha chains picked up this beta chain off target, so its size means little. The rearrangement joins TRBV27 to TRBJ1-5; D is undetermined. V shed 0 bases and J shed 7 bases, with 10 bases lying between them. CDR1 and CDR2 (germline): MNHEY, SMNVEV (reference sequence). The CDR3 runs 14 residues. CDR3 sequence (DNA): TGTGCCAGCAGTTTATCGACGGGTGGCCAGCCCCAGCATTTT. As protein: CASSLSTGGQPQHF.

As to this clonotype: Since it is a stray read in a library aimed at alpha chains, this beta chain has a size that is not meaningful. V usage is TRBV29-1 and J usage is TRBJ2-3; 8 nucleotides align to TRBD1. There are 14 residues in the CDR3. Per germline, CDR1 SQVTM and CDR2 ANQGSEA. V was clipped by 2 bases and J by 5 bases; unmatched bases: 6. CDR3 DNA: TGCAGCGTTGAACAGGGGGCCGTGGGAGATACGCAGTATTTT. This sequence encodes CSVEQGAVGDTQYF.

As concerns this clonotype: Because this beta chain is a stray read in a library intended to capture alpha chains, its abundance should not be given much weight. The V call is TRBV27, the J call TRBJ1-2; 8 bases align to TRBD1. The V segment lost 3 bases and the J segment 8 bases; nucleotides outside the gene matches: 5. The CDR3 is 13 residues long. The germline CDR1 and CDR2 sequences are MNHEY and SMNVEV (reference sequence). CDR3 residues: CASSFGQGGGYTF. The CDR3 nucleotides are TGTGCCAGCAGTTTTGGACAGGGAGGCGGCTACACCTTC.

About this clonotype: A library made for alpha chains picked up this beta chain off target, so its size means little. CDR3 bases: TGTGCCACCTTCCTTGAGGGCAATAACTATGGCTACACCTTC. Its protein is CATFLEGNNYGYTF. The V and J genes are TRBV19 and TRBJ1-2; D gene uncertain. The germline CDR1 and CDR2 sequences are LNHDA and SQIVND (reference sequence). The germline V and J ends were trimmed by 10 bases and 1 base, with 16 bases remaining between them. The CDR3 loop spans 14 amino acids.

This clonotype has more than one count but fewer than ten. For a library built for alpha chains, this beta chain is a stray read; little rests on its size. The rearrangement links TRBV11-2 to TRBJ1-4; D not resolved. This CDR3 has 16 residues. Deletions cut 2 bases from V and 4 bases from J, with 14 bases between. Germline V CDR1 and CDR2: SGHAT, FQNNGV. The chain's CDR3 is CASSLRLGSFNEKLFF. The CDR3 DNA follows: TGTGCCAGCAGCTTACGACTGGGATCATTTAATGAAAAACTGTTTTTT. The variable domain in full, completed from reference TRBV11-2 and TRBJ1-4, reads EAGVAQSPRYKIIEKRQSVAFWCNPISGHATLYWYQQILGQGPKLLIQFQNNGVVDDSQLPKDRFSAERLKGVDSTLKIQPAKLEDSAVYLCASSLRLGSFNEKLFFGSGTQLSVL.

With regard to this clonotype: The size of this beta chain means little, since it is a stray read in a library made for alpha chains. V and J are TRBV28 and TRBJ1-4, with no clear D. V lost 4 bases, J lost 5 bases, and 8 bases lay in between. CDR1 MDHEN and CDR2 SYDVKM come from the germline V gene. The CDR3 totals 13 residues. CDR3 bases: TGTGCCAGCAGTTCTACAGAGAATGAAAAACTGTTTTTT. Its protein is CASSSTENEKLFF.

This clonotype came up a few times. This beta chain is an unintended read in a library built for alpha chains; its size means little. The chain employs TRBV18 and TRBJ1-1; D is unclear. Germline V gene sequence: CDR1 KGHSH, CDR2 LQKENI. Between the trimmed V and J ends, which lost 2 bases and 5 bases, there was a span of 15 bases. The CDR3 runs 15 residues. The CDR3 sequence is CASSPVDGDRTEAFF. In DNA form, the CDR3 reads TGTGCCAGCTCACCAGTGGACGGGGATCGGACTGAAGCTTTCTTT.

In the case of this clonotype: In a library made to pick up alpha chains, this beta chain is a stray read with a size that means little. The rearrangement joins TRBV4-2 to TRBJ1-5, with TRBD1 matching over 9 bases. Trimming cost V 1 base and J 6 bases; bases outside gene matches: 10. Germline V gene data show CDR1 as LGHNA and CDR2 as YNFKEQ. This CDR3 region has 17 residues. The CDR3 reads CASSQVIGTGSPQPQHF. The CDR3 nucleotides read TGTGCCAGCAGCCAAGTAATAGGGACAGGGTCGCCTCAGCCCCAGCATTTT.

By sample share, this clonotype is large (0.1 to 1%). Because this beta chain is a stray read in a library intended to capture alpha chains, its abundance should not be given much weight. This chain links TRBV10-2 with TRBJ1-1; TRBD1 aligns across 9 bases. V gave up 6 bases and J gave up 12 bases; unmatched junction bases: 8. The CDR3 runs 12 residues. Per the germline V gene, CDR1 is WSHSY and CDR2 is SAAADI. The CDR3 DNA is TGCGCCAGCAGGGGGACAGGGCCCCTGCCTTTCTTT. Translation: CASRGTGPLPFF.

In its sample, this clonotype was seen a few times. This beta chain is a stray sequence in a library constructed for alpha chains; its clone size is not meaningful. CDR3 nucleotide sequence: TGTGCCAGCAGCCTGTCGGGGGTTGAAGCTTTCTTT. This gives the protein CASSLSGVEAFF. This chain connects TRBV11-1 to TRBJ1-1; D possibly corresponds to TRBD1 (5 bases). This CDR3 region has 12 residues. Germline CDR1 is SGHAT and CDR2 is FQDESV (reference sequence). V was shortened by 5 bases and J by 7 bases, with 11 bases between the two germline ends.

In regard to this clonotype: Because this beta chain is a stray read in a library intended to capture alpha chains, its abundance should not be given much weight. This chain connects TRBV24-1 to TRBJ2-1; D possibly uses TRBD1 or TRBD2 (5 bases each). This CDR3 is built from 15 residues. Looked up from germline, CDR1 is KGHDR and CDR2 is SFDVKD. Trimming took off 3 bases at V and 0 bases at J, with 8 bases between the two ends. The CDR3 protein is CATSDPGTSYNEQFF. The CDR3 bases are TGTGCCACCAGTGATCCCGGGACCTCCTACAATGAGCAGTTCTTC.

Concerning this clonotype itself: As an off-target read in a library built for alpha chains, this beta chain has a frequency of little significance. The DNA of the CDR3 is TGTGCCAGCAGTCCCGGACAGGGTAGGACTGGAAACACCATATATTTT. This gives the protein CASSPGQGRTGNTIYF. The genes are TRBV12-3 or TRBV12-4 and TRBJ1-3; TRBD1 matches at 8 bases. V gave up 5 bases and J gave up 2 bases; unmatched junction bases: 8. This CDR3 is 16 amino acids long.

As for this clonotype: This beta chain slipped into a library made for alpha chains as a stray read, so its size is not meaningful. CDR3 sequence: CSASSPDSPLHF. Written as DNA, the CDR3 is TGCAGTGCTAGTTCCCCCGATTCACCCCTCCACTTT. The chain uses TRBV20-1 and TRBJ1-6; D remains ambiguous. Trimming shortened V by 3 bases and J by 8 bases, and 8 bases separated the two germline ends. Germline V gene lookup returns CDR1 DFQATT and CDR2 SNEGSKA (reference sequence). The CDR3 covers 12 residues.

A remark on this clonotype: This beta chain represents an off-target read in a library built for alpha chains; its size is of limited meaning. The chain has TRBV20-1 and TRBJ1-1, with D possibly being TRBD1 (5 bases). Trimming took off 2 bases at V and 0 bases at J, with 7 bases between the two ends. The CDR3 loop spans 13 amino acids. Germline CDR1 is DFQATT and CDR2 is SNEGSKA (reference sequence). DNA of the CDR3: TGCAGTGCTAGAAGGGGAATGAACACTGAAGCTTTCTTT. Its translation: CSARRGMNTEAFF.

This clonotype was counted only a few times. This beta chain came through as a stray read in a library set up for alpha chains, and its size says little. This chain uses TRBV2 with TRBJ1-5; D is unresolved. Germline V gives CDR1 SNHLY, CDR2 FYNNEI. The CDR3 spans 13 residues. The V gene lost 8 bases and the J gene lost 3 bases, with 11 bases spanning the gap. CDR3 region: CASGNSFNQPQHF. The CDR3 nucleotides read TGTGCCAGCGGGAACAGCTTCAATCAGCCCCAGCATTTT.

This clonotype was seen more than once but under ten times. Little can be read into the size of this beta chain, an off-target read in a library designed for alpha chains. V and J are TRBV9 and TRBJ2-1, with 7 positions matching TRBD2. There are 17 residues in the CDR3. Trimming at V came to 4 bases and at J to 1 base, leaving 11 bases not matched to a gene. In germline, CDR1 is SGDLS, CDR2 YYNGEE. The CDR3 DNA is TGTGCCAGCAGCCATAAGGCGGCTAGCGGATCCTACAATGAGCAGTTCTTC. Its protein product is CASSHKAASGSYNEQFF. Full variable domain (missing parts from reference TRBV9 and TRBJ2-1): DSGVTQTPKHLITATGQRVTLRCSPRSGDLSVYWYQQSLDQGLQFLIQYYNGEERAKGNILERFSAQQFPDLHSELNLSSLELGDSALYFCASSHKAASGSYNEQFFGPGTRLTVL.

Details on this clonotype: Since the library was made to target alpha chains, this beta chain is a stray read and its abundance is not meaningful. V usage is TRBV19 and J usage is TRBJ2-7; D possibly corresponds to TRBD2 (5 bases). CDR1 is LNHDA and CDR2 is SQIVND in the germline V gene (reference sequence). Trimming left V 4 bases short and J 6 bases short, with 13 bases between. The CDR3 extends over 13 amino acids. For the CDR3, the DNA is TGTGCCAGTAGTACCCCCGGAGGCCGCGAGCAGTACTTC. This codes for CASSTPGGREQYF.

This clonotype was seen more than once but under ten times. Found in a library prepared for alpha chains, this beta chain is an off-target read, and its abundance has little meaning. This chain uses TRBV7-7 with TRBJ2-1; 7 bases map to TRBD2. CDR1 is SSHAT, CDR2 FNYEAQ, per germline (reference sequence). CDR3 length: 14 amino acids. After removal of 1 base from V and 8 bases from J, the junction contained 5 bases not matched to a gene. The CDR3 region has the DNA TGTGCCAGCAGCTTAGTCGGTCGGGAGGATGAGCAGTTCTTC. Its protein product is CASSLVGREDEQFF.

This clonotype was counted a few times. The library was built for alpha chains, so this beta chain is an off-target read and its size means little. The chain recombines TRBV7-9 with TRBJ1-5, with 11 bases aligning to TRBD1. The CDR3 contains 17 residues. Per germline, CDR1 SEHNR and CDR2 FQNEAQ (reference sequence). With V trimmed by 0 bases and J by 3 bases, 4 bases remained unmatched. The CDR3 spells CASSLAGTGGLNQPQHF. CDR3 DNA: TGTGCCAGCAGCTTAGCCGGGACAGGGGGTCTCAATCAGCCCCAGCATTTT.

As concerns this clonotype: A library made for alpha chains picked up this beta chain off target, so its size means little. The rearrangement joins TRBV5-1 to TRBJ2-1; TRBD1 agrees at 7 bases. Per germline, CDR1 SGHRS and CDR2 YFSETQ. The CDR3 loop spans 16 amino acids. Trimming took 2 bases from V and 3 from J; bases not matched to a gene: 8. This CDR3 is CASSLTTGAYYNEQFF. The CDR3 nucleotides are TGCGCCAGCAGCTTAACCACAGGGGCCTACTACAATGAGCAGTTCTTC.

Comment on this clonotype: Within a library made for alpha chains, this beta chain is off target, and its count is uninformative. The V call is TRBV20-1, the J call TRBJ2-1; D may be TRBD1 (5 bases). Between the trimmed V and J ends, which lost 3 bases and 3 bases, there was a span of 12 bases. Germline CDR1 and CDR2: DFQATT and SNEGSKA (reference sequence). This CDR3 spans 14 amino acids. CDR3 nucleotides: TGCAGTGCTAGTGGGCAGGGCTACTACAATGAGCAGTTCTTC. Residues: CSASGQGYYNEQFF.

This clonotype is hyperexpanded in the sample. This beta chain lies outside the target of a library built for alpha chains; its clone size means little. This rearrangement joins TRBV15 to TRBJ2-7, with D tentatively TRBD1 (6 bases). The CDR3 is 12 amino acids. Trimming shortened V by 8 bases and J by 0 bases, and 8 bases separated the two germline ends. Germline CDR1 reads LNHNV; CDR2 reads YYDKDF (reference sequence). CDR3: CATGGLSYEQYF. For the CDR3, the DNA is TGTGCCACCGGGGGCCTCTCCTACGAGCAGTACTTC.

This clonotype counts as large (0.1 to 1%). This beta chain slipped into a library made for alpha chains as a stray read, so its size is not meaningful. This chain connects TRBV7-9 to TRBJ2-5; D gene unclear. Germline CDR1 SEHNR, CDR2 FQNEAQ (reference sequence). The V end lost 2 bases, the J end lost 5 bases, and 9 bases lay between the germline ends. The CDR3 is 13 amino acids. The CDR3 loop is CASSLIQPETQYF. CDR3 nucleotide sequence: TGTGCCAGCAGCTTAATCCAGCCGGAGACCCAGTACTTC.